The 14 T cell receptor beta chains presented below share a single source sample, sequenced in a study of regulatory T cells in long-lasting Graves disease. Described time point: newly diagnosed GD, antithyroid drugs for less than 3 months. Generation of the TCR library employed RNA extracted from PBMCs. Investigators prepared the TCR beta libraries by applying iRepertoire HTBI primers and Arm-PCR of CDR3 regions. MiXCR, applied by TCRdb to the multiplex PCR reads, yields one record per CDR3 protein. Among 400,000 to 650,000 distinct CDR3 sequences listed, approximately 16% were seen once. In addition, the sample was reused for a study of T cells in Graves' hyperthyroidism and ophthalmopathy.

The sequencing used peripheral blood mononuclear cells (PBMCs), collected at new diagnosis, from a patient treated with antithyroid drugs. The source is a woman aged 35-65 years with Graves disease.

This clonotype has at least ten counts. V is TRBV7-2 and J is TRBJ2-1, with D perhaps TRBD1 or TRBD2 (5 bases each). The CDR3 is 17 residues long. Germline V gives CDR1 SGHTA, CDR2 FQGNSA. V shed 1 base and J shed 7 bases, with 20 bases lying between them. The CDR3 nucleotides are TGTGCCAGCAGCTTAGGGGTCGGGGCTAGCTCGGGTAATGAGCAGTTCTTC. Its translation is CASSLGVGASSGNEQFF. The full variable domain, rest sourced from reference TRBV7-2 and TRBJ2-1, is GAGVSQSPSNKVTEKGKDVELRCDPISGHTALYWYRQSLGQGLEFLIYFQGNSAPDKSGLPSDRFSAERTGGSVSTLTIQRTQQEDSAVYLCASSLGVGASSGNEQFFGPGTRLTVL.

The J gene is TRBJ1-2, the V gene TRBV15, with D maybe TRBD1 (5 bases). Germline CDR1 reads LNHNV; CDR2 reads YYDKDF (reference sequence). This CDR3 spans 13 amino acids. With 5 bases removed from V and 5 bases from J, the gap between germline ends came to 12 bases. As DNA, the CDR3 is TGTGCCACCAGCGCCCCCGGGGGGTATGGCTACACCTTC. It specifies CATSAPGGYGYTF. The variable domain in full, with the rest retrieved from reference TRBV15 and TRBJ1-2, is DAMVIQNPRYQVTQFGKPVTLSCSQTLNHNVMYWYQQKSSQAPKLLFHYYDKDFNNEADTPDNFQSRRPNTSFCFLDIRSPGLGDTAMYLCATSAPGGYGYTFGSGTRLTVV.

The chain joins TRBV7-9 to TRBJ1-1, with 8 nucleotides matching TRBD1. Trimming took 0 bases from V and 8 from J; bases not matched to a gene: 8. This CDR3 comprises 15 residues. In germline, CDR1 is SEHNR, CDR2 FQNEAQ (reference sequence). The CDR3 region has the DNA TGTGCCAGCAGCTTAGCCGGGACAGGCGGGGGAGAAGCTTTCTTT. This codes for CASSLAGTGGGEAFF.

This clonotype was recorded many times. This chain connects TRBV12-3 or TRBV12-4 to TRBJ2-5, with TRBD2 matching 7 bases. After removal of 6 bases from V and 5 bases from J, the junction contained 15 bases not matched to a gene. This CDR3 contains 16 residues. The CDR3 protein is CASRRTFLAVGETQYF. The CDR3 nucleotides are TGTGCCAGCAGACGAACCTTCCTAGCGGTTGGGGAGACCCAGTACTTC.

The V gene is TRBV5-1, the J gene TRBJ2-2; D is possibly TRBD2 (6 bases). Trimming took 3 bases from V and 6 from J, leaving 15 bases between them. The germline CDR1 and CDR2 sequences are SGHRS and YFSETQ. CDR3 length equals 15 residues. In DNA, the CDR3 is TGCGCCAGCAGCTGGGGACTCCCGGCGCCCGGGGAGCTGTTTTTT. Protein sequence: CASSWGLPAPGELFF.

Of note for this clonotype: This may be a read error, as it is one base from a much larger clone. The rearrangement uses TRBV2 and TRBJ1-4, with D maybe TRBD1 (6 bases). Germline lookup yields CDR1 SNHLY and CDR2 FYNNEI. The CDR3 is 13 residues long. V was clipped by 8 bases and J by 8 bases, with 15 bases between them. DNA for the CDR3: TGTGCCAGCGGCGCCACAGGGACCGAAAAACTGTTTTTT. Protein: CASGATGTEKLFF. Using reference TRBV2 and TRBJ1-4 for the parts outside the CDR3, the full variable domain is EPEVTQTPSHQVTQMGQEVILRCVPISNHLYFYWYRQILGQKVEFLVSFYNNEISEKSEIFDDQFSVERPDGSNFTLKIRSTKLEDSAMYFCASGATGTEKLFFGSGTQLSVL.

The CDR3 reads CASSRYVSGELFF. The CDR3 DNA sequence: TGCGCCAGCAGCCGTTACGTAAGCGGGGAGCTGTTTTTT. V and J are TRBV5-1 and TRBJ2-2, with D unresolved. This CDR3 comprises 13 residues. Germline lookup yields CDR1 SGHRS and CDR2 YFSETQ. V lost 4 bases, J lost 7 bases, and 11 bases lay in between.

This clonotype was observed many times. This chain connects TRBV2 to TRBJ1-1; D might be TRBD1 (6 bases). V was trimmed by 6 bases and J by 1 base, leaving 12 bases between them. The CDR3 runs to 14 residues. Germline V CDR1 and CDR2: SNHLY, FYNNEI. The CDR3 loop is CASRPQGRNTEAFF. The CDR3 bases are TGTGCCAGCAGACCACAGGGTAGGAACACTGAAGCTTTCTTT.

This clonotype was counted at least ten times. The CDR3 sequence is CASSRKDVVNTEAFF. The CDR3 coding sequence is TGTGCCAGCAGCCGGAAGGACGTAGTGAACACTGAAGCTTTCTTT. The chain couples TRBV7-8 to TRBJ1-1, with D uncertain. Germline values: CDR1 SGHVS, CDR2 FQNEAQ. This CDR3 is built from 15 residues. Trimming stripped 5 bases from V and 0 bases from J, with 13 bases between.

Comments on this clonotype: Being one base from a much bigger clone, this may be a read error. This CDR3 is missing its conserved last phenylalanine or tryptophan, likely due to a read error. No DNA is shown, since the ends of the CDR3 on it are uncertain; the CDR3 is the one TCRdb lists. The chain joins TRBV28 to TRBJ2-1; the table's TRBD1 call for D was not verified on the DNA. From its first to its last residue, the CDR3 has 12 amino acids. The germline CDR1 and CDR2 sequences are MDHEN and SYDVKM. The CDR3 protein is CASRSTGAMLFV.

This clonotype occurred many times. V is TRBV29-1 and J is TRBJ2-7; D gene unclear. The CDR3 consists of 12 residues. CDR1 is SQVTM and CDR2 is ANQGSEA in the germline V gene. The V and J ends lost 6 bases and 1 base respectively, with 10 bases between them. CDR3 amino acids: CSVIWQSYEQYF. As DNA, the CDR3 is TGCAGCGTCATATGGCAGTCCTACGAGCAGTACTTC.

This clonotype was seen many times. This sequence joins TRBV2 and TRBJ2-5; D unresolved. The CDR3 spans 13 residues. Germline-derived CDR1 and CDR2 are SNHLY and FYNNEI. V lost 4 bases and J lost 5, with 11 bases in between. CDR3 in DNA: TGTGCCAGCAGTGTTGAAGGGCGGGAGACCCAGTACTTC. Its protein product is CASSVEGRETQYF.

This clonotype was observed many times. The gene calls are TRBV6-2 or TRBV6-3 and TRBJ2-5, with TRBD2 matching over 8 bases. Germline CDR1 and CDR2: MNHEY and SVGEGT. There are 14 residues in the CDR3. V shed 5 bases, J shed 0 bases, and the junction held 2 bases outside the gene matches. The CDR3 loop is CASSLLADQETQYF. In DNA form, the CDR3 reads TGTGCCAGCAGTCTACTAGCGGACCAAGAGACCCAGTACTTC.

This clonotype came up a few times. V gene TRBV27 combines with J gene TRBJ1-5; the D gene is possibly TRBD1 (5 bases). Looked up from germline, CDR1 is MNHEY and CDR2 is SMNVEV (reference sequence). The CDR3 length is 12 residues. V was clipped by 5 bases and J by 7 bases, with 9 bases between them. The CDR3 protein is CASSQGEQPQHF. Here the CDR3 DNA reads TGTGCCAGCAGTCAGGGAGAACAGCCCCAGCATTTT.